Listed below are T cell receptor beta chains from one sample, sequenced in a study of cytomegalovirus exposure and HLA in healthy donors. Libraries were prepared by immunoSEQ multiplex PCR; TCRdb keeps only in-frame clonotypes and omits some of them. The sample has some 150,000 clones; around two thirds are singletons. The specimen was PBMCs. Receptor source: a woman in her thirties or forties in good health and CMV-seronegative. Both conserved end residues are part of each CDR3. Fields, in order: clone size, D gene, V gene, J gene, CDR3 protein, CDR3 DNA. A D gene is named only where the DNA matches it firmly. A clone size is listed for some rows: how often the clone was seen (once, few, many), or a class if it is expanded.

size: .; D: .; V: TRBV5-1; J: TRBJ2-7; CDR3: CASSSLFDEQYF; DNA: TGCGCCAGCAGCTCCCTGTTTGACGAGCAGTACTTC
size: few; D: .; V: TRBV7-9; J: TRBJ2-7; CDR3: CASPRPGYRVEQYF; DNA: TGTGCCAGCCCGAGACCAGGCTACAGGGTCGAGCAGTACTTC
size: few; D: TRBD2; V: TRBV9; J: TRBJ2-3; CDR3: CASSVVSGGGTDTQYF; DNA: TGTGCCAGCAGCGTAGTTAGCGGGGGGGGCACAGATACGCAGTATTTT
size: .; D: .; V: TRBV5-1; J: TRBJ1-1; CDR3: CASSLNSAGGWTEAFF; DNA: TGCGCCAGCAGTCTTAATTCCGCGGGGGGGTGGACTGAAGCTTTCTTT
size: .; D: TRBD1; V: TRBV30; J: TRBJ1-5; CDR3: CAWSLGTVDSNQPQHF; DNA: TGTGCCTGGAGTCTCGGGACAGTCGATAGCAATCAGCCCCAGCATTTT
size: .; D: .; V: TRBV7-2; J: TRBJ2-7; CDR3: CASSLSYEQYF; DNA: TGTGCCAGCAGCCTATCCTACGAGCAGTACTTC
size: once; D: .; V: TRBV15; J: TRBJ2-7; CDR3: CATSYWGEFREQYF; DNA: TGTGCCACCAGCTATTGGGGGGAGTTTAGGGAGCAGTACTTC
size: .; D: TRBD1; V: TRBV7-2; J: TRBJ2-1; CDR3: CASSLRTGDNEQFF; DNA: TGTGCCAGCAGCTTAAGGACAGGGGACAATGAGCAGTTCTTC
size: few; D: TRBD1; V: TRBV5-1; J: TRBJ2-5; CDR3: CASSGTVSPRETQYF; DNA: TGCGCCAGCAGCGGGACAGTTTCCCCCAGGGAGACCCAGTACTTC
size: .; D: .; V: TRBV4-2; J: TRBJ1-1; CDR3: CASSNRTAPEAFF; DNA: TGTGCCAGCAGCAACCGGACAGCCCCTGAAGCTTTCTTT
size: few; D: .; V: TRBV27; J: TRBJ1-1; CDR3: CASSNRRENTEAFF; DNA: TGTGCCAGCAGTAATAGACGGGAGAACACTGAAGCTTTCTTT
size: .; D: .; V: TRBV9; J: TRBJ2-7; CDR3: CASSVAPSGSHEQYF; DNA: TGTGCCAGCAGCGTAGCACCGTCCGGGTCCCACGAGCAGTACTTC
size: .; D: .; V: TRBV5-4; J: TRBJ2-3; CDR3: CASSPGVRLVSSTDTQYF; DNA: TGTGCCAGCAGCCCGGGGGTTAGACTAGTCTCAAGCACAGATACGCAGTATTTT
size: .; D: .; V: TRBV20-1; J: TRBJ1-4; CDR3: CSVSPAGKLFF; DNA: TGCAGTGTTTCCCCTGCAGGGAAACTGTTTTTT
size: few; D: .; V: TRBV6-1; J: TRBJ2-7; CDR3: CASSERAATYEQYF; DNA: TGTGCCAGCAGTGAGCGGGCGGCGACCTACGAGCAGTACTTC
size: .; D: .; V: TRBV6-1; J: TRBJ1-6; CDR3: CASSENAQANDYSPLHF; DNA: TGTGCCAGCAGTGAAAATGCACAGGCCAACGACTATTCACCCCTCCACTTT
size: .; D: TRBD1; V: TRBV9; J: TRBJ1-1; CDR3: CASTPLGTGDTEAFF; DNA: TGTGCCAGCACCCCTTTGGGGACAGGGGACACTGAAGCTTTCTTT
size: .; D: TRBD1; V: TRBV6-1; J: TRBJ2-1; CDR3: CASSTDRGQWNEQFF; DNA: TGTGCCAGCAGTACGGACAGGGGGCAATGGAATGAGCAGTTCTTC
size: .; D: .; V: TRBV30; J: TRBJ1-5; CDR3: CAWSADSGGSAQHF; DNA: TGTGCCTGGAGTGCGGACAGTGGGGGATCAGCCCAGCATTTT
size: .; D: TRBD1; V: TRBV19; J: TRBJ1-1; CDR3: CASSINPTGWGTEAFF; DNA: TGTGCCAGTAGTATCAACCCGACAGGGTGGGGTACTGAAGCTTTCTTT
size: .; D: .; V: TRBV29-1; J: TRBJ1-1; CDR3: CSVEGQLNTEAFF; DNA: TGCAGCGTTGAAGGACAGCTGAACACTGAAGCTTTCTTT
size: .; D: .; V: TRBV18; J: TRBJ1-1; CDR3: CASSTDRNTEAFF; DNA: TGTGCCAGCTCAACCGACAGGAACACTGAAGCTTTCTTT
size: once; D: TRBD1; V: TRBV13; J: TRBJ2-2; CDR3: CASSSYGTGGSTGELFF; DNA: TGTGCCAGCAGCTCCTATGGGACAGGGGGGAGCACCGGGGAGCTGTTTTTT
size: .; D: TRBD1; V: TRBV4-1; J: TRBJ1-5; CDR3: CASRPWFTGGNQPQHF; DNA: TGCGCCAGCCGCCCATGGTTTACAGGGGGCAATCAGCCCCAGCATTTT
size: few; D: TRBD1; V: TRBV5-6; J: TRBJ1-6; CDR3: CASTLTGLNSPLHF; DNA: TGTGCCAGCACCCTGACAGGGTTGAATTCACCCCTCCACTTT
size: .; D: TRBD1; V: TRBV4-2; J: TRBJ1-2; CDR3: CASSQDTGQGANGYTF; DNA: TGTGCCAGCAGCCAGGATACGGGACAGGGGGCTAATGGCTACACCTTC
size: .; D: .; V: TRBV2; J: TRBJ1-1; CDR3: CASKEQGQLMNTEAFF; DNA: TGTGCCAGCAAGGAGCAGGGGCAATTGATGAACACTGAAGCTTTCTTT